The T cell receptor beta chain under discussion was sequenced for a study of tumour-infiltrating T cells in Burkitt lymphoma. Study background: Repertoire clonality predicted overall and progression-free survival.

Assay: immunoSEQ multiplex PCR; the TCRdb copy retains only in-frame clones and omits some. The profile shows approximately 15,000 clones, 70% to 80% of them singletons. This CDR3 contains 13 residues. CDR1 is SQVTM, CDR2 ANQGSEA, per germline. The V and J ends lost 6 bases and 8 bases respectively, with 19 bases between them. Sequenced material: tumor tissue. The chain is built from TRBV29-1 and TRBJ1-2; tentatively, D is TRBD1 (5 bases). The TCR originated in a human donor with diffuse large B-cell lymphoma. This CDR3 reads CSVARAGRVGYTF. DNA of the CDR3: TGCAGCGTCGCACGGGCAGGGCGTGTAGGCTACACCTTC. The full variable domain, its missing parts supplied by reference TRBV29-1 and TRBJ1-2, is SAVISQKPSRDICQRGTSLTIQCQVDSQVTMMFWYRQQPGQSLTLIATANQGSEATYESGFVIDKFPISRPNLTFSTLTVSNMSPEDSSIYLCSVARAGRVGYTFGSGTRLTVV.